The rows below give T cell receptor beta chains drawn from one sample of a study of shared clonotypes between healthy human individuals. Sequencing used immunoSEQ multiplex PCR; TCRdb keeps in-frame clones, though not all of them. The sample consists of about 450,000 clones, more than 75% of them appearing once. Sequencing was carried out using PBMCs. The receptors here all came from a woman aged 40 to 49 in good health. Some clones in this sample may be carry-over from other donors' samples. Both conserved end residues are part of each CDR3. A D gene is named only where the DNA matches it firmly. A clone size is listed for some rows: how often the clone was seen (once, few, many), or a class if it is expanded.

>TRBV30|TRBJ2-7|NA|TRBD2
TGTGCCTGGAGTACGCGGGGGGTGCGCGAGCAGTACTTC
CAWSTRGVREQYF
>TRBV11-2|TRBJ2-5|NA|NA
TGTGCCAGCCTCTCCTCCGAGCCCCAAGAGACCCAGTACTTC
CASLSSEPQETQYF
>TRBV6-5|TRBJ1-5|NA|NA
TGTGCCAGCAGGCCCCGGGGGAGACCAAATCAGCCCCAGCATTTT
CASRPRGRPNQPQHF
>TRBV27|TRBJ1-1|NA|NA
TGTGCCAGCAGTTTAAGTGGACAGCTTGAAGCTTTCTTT
CASSLSGQLEAFF
>TRBV5-1|TRBJ2-3|NA|NA
TGCGCCAGCAGCACTACCTCACGCAGCACAGATACGCAGTATTTT
CASSTTSRSTDTQYF
>TRBV20-1|TRBJ1-1|NA|NA
TGCAGTGCTAGTTACGTTCTTGGACACAATTTT
CSASYVLGHNF
>TRBV7-3|TRBJ2-1|NA|NA
TGTGCCAGCAGCGTAGGGAAGAATGAGCAGTTCTTC
CASSVGKNEQFF
>TRBV27|TRBJ2-3|NA|TRBD1
TGTGCCAGCAGTCACGACAGGGGGAGGATGTCAGATACGCAGTATTTT
CASSHDRGRMSDTQYF
>TRBV27|TRBJ1-5|NA|NA
TGTGCCAGCAGTTTTGCCCCACGCAATCAGCCCCAGCATTTT
CASSFAPRNQPQHF
>TRBV28|TRBJ2-7|NA|NA
TGTGCCAGCAGTTTAGAAACTAGTTCCTCCTACGAGCAGTACTTC
CASSLETSSSYEQYF
>TRBV5-8|TRBJ1-4|NA|NA
TGTGCCAGCAGCTCCGGGCCCAATGAAAAACTGTTTTTT
CASSSGPNEKLFF
>TRBV2|TRBJ1-2|NA|TRBD1
TGTGCCAGCAGTGCAGGGGGCGTTAATGGCTACACCTTC
CASSAGGVNGYTF
>TRBV30|TRBJ2-3|NA|NA
TGTGCCTGGAGTCGAGCTAGTCAAAACACAGATACGCAGTATTTT
CAWSRASQNTDTQYF
>TRBV19|TRBJ1-5|NA|NA
TGTGCCAGTAGTACCCGACAAGCGAGCAATCAGCCCCAGCATTTT
CASSTRQASNQPQHF
>TRBV11-2|TRBJ2-7|NA|TRBD1
TGTGCCAGCAGCTTAGGGCCGGGACAGATTACCTACGAGCAGTACTTC
CASSLGPGQITYEQYF
>TRBV5-4|TRBJ1-5|NA|TRBD1
TGTGCCAGGGGGACAGGGAGTCATCAGCCCCAGCATTTT
CARGTGSHQPQHF
>TRBV7-8|TRBJ2-3|NA|TRBD2
TGTGCCAGCAGCTTAGAGCCTAGCGGTACGCAGTATTTT
CASSLEPSGTQYF
>TRBV19|TRBJ1-2|many|NA
TGTGCCAGTAGATTCGACCGGGGGGCGGATGGCTACACCTTC
CASRFDRGADGYTF
>TRBV7-8|TRBJ2-6|once|NA
TGTGCCAGCAGCTTAGTCCCCTCTGGGGCCAACGTCCTGACTTTC
CASSLVPSGANVLTF
>TRBV7-9|TRBJ1-1|NA|NA
TGTGCCAGCAGCCCAACCAGGGGAAACACTGAAGCTTTCTTT
CASSPTRGNTEAFF
>TRBV6-4|TRBJ2-1|few|NA
TGTGCCAGCAGTGATTCGGGGGAAGGCCCAAATGAGCAGTTCTTC
CASSDSGEGPNEQFF
>TRBV5-4|TRBJ2-1|NA|TRBD1
TGTGCCAGCAGCTTCCGGGACAGGGGAAATAATGAGCAGTTCTTC
CASSFRDRGNNEQFF
>TRBV7-2|TRBJ2-7|few|NA
TGTGCCAGCAGCTTTTCTCGGTACGAGCAGTACTTC
CASSFSRYEQYF
>TRBV6-1|TRBJ1-3|NA|TRBD1
TGTGCCAGCAGCGCTGACAGGGCTGGAAACACCATATATTTT
CASSADRAGNTIYF
>TRBV18|TRBJ2-1|NA|TRBD1
TGTGCCAGCTCAACCACGGACAGGATAGGCGAGCAGTTCTTC
CASSTTDRIGEQFF
>TRBV5-1|TRBJ2-3|NA|TRBD2
TGCGCCAGCAGCTCACTAGCGGGAGTAGTCCATACGCAGTATTTT
CASSSLAGVVHTQYF
>TRBV5-8|TRBJ2-1|few|TRBD2
TGTGCCAGCAGCCGCGGACTAGTTAGGAGTGAGCAGTTCTTC
CASSRGLVRSEQFF
>TRBV19|TRBJ2-1|NA|TRBD2
TGTGCCAGTAGTATAGATCTGGTTCAAGGACTAGGATGGTACAATGAGCAGTTCTTC
CASSIDLVQGLGWYNEQFF
>TRBV28|TRBJ1-2|NA|NA
TGTGCCAGCAGTTTATTAGGTTCGATAGGAACCGGCTACACCTTC
CASSLLGSIGTGYTF
>TRBV5-4|TRBJ2-5|NA|TRBD1
TGTGCCAGCAGCCGGGACAGAGAAGAGACCCAGTACTTC
CASSRDREETQYF
>TRBV5-1|TRBJ1-1|NA|NA
TGCGCCAGCAGCGAACAAGGGAGGAACACTGAAGCTTTCTTT
CASSEQGRNTEAFF
>TRBV30|TRBJ2-1|NA|NA
TGTGCCTGGAGTGTAACAGACAATGAGCAGTTCTTC
CAWSVTDNEQFF
>TRBV6-6|TRBJ2-1|NA|NA
TGTGCCAGCAGTTACTCTGGTAGTCCCTACAATGAGCAGTTCTTC
CASSYSGSPYNEQFF
>TRBV11-2|TRBJ2-1|NA|TRBD2
TGTGCCAGCAGCTCCCCCGGTCTAGCGGGGAGCTCCTACAATGAGCAGTTCTTC
CASSSPGLAGSSYNEQFF
>TRBV15|TRBJ1-5|NA|NA
TGTGCCACCAGCAGAGATCCGGTGCTGGGCCAGCCCCAGCATTTT
CATSRDPVLGQPQHF
>TRBV11-2|TRBJ2-5|NA|NA
TGTGCCAGCAGCTTAGATCTGGCCATCGGAGAGACCCAGTACTTC
CASSLDLAIGETQYF
>TRBV5-1|TRBJ2-3|NA|NA
TGCGCCAGCAGCCCTGAAGGACTGCCGTACACAGATACGCAGTATTTT
CASSPEGLPYTDTQYF
>TRBV10-3|TRBJ2-5|NA|NA
TGTGCCATCAGTGCACCGGACACCGGACAAGAGACCCAGTACTTC
CAISAPDTGQETQYF
>TRBV4-1|TRBJ2-5|NA|TRBD1
TGCGCCAGCAGCTATAAATCCTCCGGGACAGTCAAGGAGACCCAGTACTTC
CASSYKSSGTVKETQYF
>TRBV13|TRBJ2-1|NA|TRBD2
TGTGCCAGCAGCTTAGGAGAGACTAGCGGAAGGTTCTTC
CASSLGETSGRFF